These T cell receptor beta chains were read from a single sample in a study of cytomegalovirus exposure and HLA in healthy donors. Data came from immunoSEQ multiplex PCR; TCRdb stores just in-frame clones and leaves some out. The table includes about 150,000 clones, 80% to 95% detected once. The sample comprised PBMCs. The receptors were gathered from a man in his late teens or twenties in good health and CMV-seronegative. Each CDR3 is given with its conserved first and last residue. The order of the fields is V gene, clone size, D gene, J gene, CDR3 DNA, CDR3 protein. The D gene is left open where the match is weak. Not every row has a clone size; where given, it reads once, few, many or a size class.

>TRBV7-9|NA|NA|TRBJ1-2
TGTGCCAGCAGCGGCGGGGGGGGCCAGCGGAAAACTAACTATGGCTACACCTTC
CASSGGGGQRKTNYGYTF
>TRBV9|NA|NA|TRBJ2-7
TGTGCCAGCAGCGTAGCGGCAGGCTCAACCTACGAGCAGTACTTC
CASSVAAGSTYEQYF
>TRBV7-2|NA|NA|TRBJ2-5
TGTGCCAGCAGCTTAGGTCGGAGCCAAGAGACCCAGTACTTC
CASSLGRSQETQYF
>TRBV2|NA|TRBD2|TRBJ2-1
TGTGCCAGCAGTGTAACATCGGGACTAGCGGGAGTTGATGAGCAGTTCTTC
CASSVTSGLAGVDEQFF
>TRBV6-5|NA|NA|TRBJ1-1
TGTGCCAGCGGCAGCGGGGAATTTTTAGCTGAAGCTTTCTTT
CASGSGEFLAEAFF
>TRBV27|few|NA|TRBJ1-2
TGTGCCAGCAAGGGAGGTTCGGGTAACTATGGCTACACCTTC
CASKGGSGNYGYTF
>TRBV7-9|NA|TRBD2|TRBJ2-1
TGTGCCAGCAGCCCACGGGCTAGCGGAAACTACAATGAGCAGTTCTTC
CASSPRASGNYNEQFF
>TRBV18|once|TRBD1|TRBJ2-3
TGTGCCAGCTCACCGACTGCGAGACCGGGACAGGTGGACGATACGCAGTATTTT
CASSPTARPGQVDDTQYF
>TRBV18|NA|NA|TRBJ2-2
TGTGCCAGCTCCGGTAGCAGGGCGAACACCGGGGAGCTGTTTTTT
CASSGSRANTGELFF
>TRBV21-1|NA|NA|TRBJ2-7
TGTGCCAGCAGCAAAGCGGGAAGGGCCAGGGCTGCCTCCTACGAGCAGTACTTC
CASSKAGRARAASYEQYF
>TRBV7-9|NA|NA|TRBJ2-1
TGTGCCAGCAGCCCGAATCCGGGGGTAGGAGAGCAGTTCTTC
CASSPNPGVGEQFF
>TRBV6-1|few|NA|TRBJ2-6
TGTGCCAGCAGTGCTGCGACAGCCCCTGGGGCCAACGTCCTGACTTTC
CASSAATAPGANVLTF
>TRBV5-4|NA|TRBD1|TRBJ1-4
TGTGCCAGCAGCCGAGAACAGGGGGCGACCGAAAAACTGTTTTTT
CASSREQGATEKLFF
>TRBV7-7|NA|NA|TRBJ2-2
TGTGCCAGCAGCGCCCTGCCGGGGTCGAACACCGGGGAGCTGTTTTTT
CASSALPGSNTGELFF
>TRBV29-1|NA|NA|TRBJ2-6
TGCAGCGTTACGGAGTTACTACAAAGTCGGGCCAACGTCCTGACTTTC
CSVTELLQSRANVLTF